This passage covers 5 T cell receptor beta chains from one sample sequenced in a study. TCRdb itself ran the 5' RACE reads through MiXCR, one entry per CDR3 protein. Of approximately 12,000 distinct CDR3 sequences listed, roughly half are singletons. Sequencing input: tumor-infiltrating naive CD4+ T cells sorted from the breast tumor. Stated subset: naive CD4+ T cells, CD4+CD45RA+CD25-. The receptor set was obtained from a female donor with breast cancer.

V and J are TRBV4-1 and TRBJ1-1, with D tentatively TRBD1 (5 bases). Germline V CDR1 and CDR2: MGHRA, YSYEKL. The CDR3 extends over 21 amino acids. Trimming removed 4 bases from V and 0 bases from J, with 30 bases in between. The CDR3: CASSRPGGRTLMGGMNTEAFF. The CDR3 nucleotides read TGCGCCAGCAGCCGACCTGGGGGACGGACCTTGATGGGAGGCATGAACACTGAAGCTTTCTTT.

The gene calls are TRBV5-8 and TRBJ2-1; 9 bases align to TRBD2. Germline assignment: CDR1 SGHTS and CDR2 YDEGEE. The V segment lost 4 bases and the J segment 0 bases; nucleotides outside the gene matches: 11. The CDR3 is 18 amino acids. The CDR3 is CASSPLGLAGNSYNEQFF. CDR3 bases: TGTGCCAGCAGCCCACTTGGGCTAGCGGGGAACTCCTACAATGAGCAGTTCTTC.

The chain recombines TRBV18 with TRBJ1-2; the match to TRBD1 covers 7 bases. The CDR3 runs to 18 residues. V lost 3 bases to trimming and J lost 2 bases; unmatched junction nucleotides: 15. In germline, CDR1 is KGHSH, CDR2 LQKENI. The CDR3 DNA sequence: TGTGCCAGCTCACCGTACCCGGGACAGACAAAAATGAACTATGGCTACACCTTC. Translation: CASSPYPGQTKMNYGYTF.

The chain links TRBV30 to TRBJ1-1, with TRBD1 matching over 11 bases. Trimming removed 5 bases from V and 2 bases from J; junction bases left unmatched: 7. Looked up from germline, CDR1 is GTSNPN and CDR2 is SVGIG (reference sequence). CDR3 length: 15 amino acids. Written as DNA, the CDR3 is TGTGCCTGGGCCGGGACAGGGGGTTTCAACACTGAAGCTTTCTTT. Translation: CAWAGTGGFNTEAFF.

This clonotype was seen a handful of times. The DNA is left out, because the CDR3 cannot be placed on it with certainty; the CDR3 is given as TCRdb lists it. The genes are TRBV28 and TRBJ2-3. Germline CDR1 MDHEN, CDR2 SYDVKM. The CDR3 extends over 12 residues, inclusive of both ends. The CDR3 loop reads CASSSSADTQYF.